This entry lists 28 T cell receptor beta chains sequenced from one sample in a study of blood T cell repertoires in COVID-19 (dated by TCRdb to about 2020). The library was generated by the immunoSEQ multiplex PCR assay. TCRdb limited this immuneACCESS table to in-frame rearrangements with V and J called. A share of clones is missing; checked studies link under half to unresolved V genes, and the rest is unexplained. This sample gives some 200,000 clones in total; around 80% of them show up just once. The ten largest clones add up to roughly an eighth of the sample. The material sequenced was peripheral blood. These receptors all stem from a young man with active or convalescent COVID-19.

The CDR3 region has the DNA TGTGCCAGTAGTATAAAGGAGGGAAGCTATGGCTACACCTTC. Its translation is CASSIKEGSYGYTF. V gene TRBV19 combines with J gene TRBJ1-2; D not resolved. Trimming took 2 bases from V and 4 from J, leaving 11 bases between them. This CDR3 contains 14 residues. Germline-derived CDR1 and CDR2 are LNHDA and SQIVND (reference sequence).

The rearrangement uses TRBV28 and TRBJ1-2; the match to TRBD1 covers 11 bases. The junction had 11 bases not matched to a gene; V was cut back by 7 bases and J by 4 bases. The CDR3 runs to 16 residues. Germline V lookup: CDR1 MDHEN, CDR2 SYDVKM. CDR3 in amino acids: CASTYSSGTGGYGYTF. DNA of the CDR3: TGTGCCAGCACCTATTCCTCCGGGACAGGGGGCTATGGCTACACCTTC.

This clone was picked up one time. The V call is TRBV6-5, the J call TRBJ1-5; a weak D match, TRBD1 (6 bases). Germline CDR1 is MNHEY and CDR2 is SVGAGI. This CDR3 has 14 amino acids. V was shortened by 5 bases and J by 4 bases, with 12 bases between the two germline ends. The CDR3 DNA reads as TGTGCCAGCAGTAGCCCGGGACAAAATCAGCCCCAGCATTTT. Encoded protein: CASSSPGQNQPQHF.

V and J are TRBV5-5 and TRBJ1-2, with 8 bases identical to TRBD1. The V gene's germline CDR1 is SGHKS and CDR2 YYEKEE (reference sequence). Unmatched junction bases numbered 6, after V lost 3 bases and J lost 5 bases. CDR3 length: 14 amino acids. The CDR3 DNA reads as TGTGCCAGCAGCTCCGGACAGGGAGGATATGGCTACACCTTC. Amino acids: CASSSGQGGYGYTF. The full variable domain, with the rest looked up from reference TRBV5-5 and TRBJ1-2, is DAGVTQSPTHLIKTRGQQVTLRCSPISGHKSVSWYQQVLGQGPQFIFQYYEKEERGRGNFPDRFSARQFPNYSSELNVNALLLGDSALYLCASSSGQGGYGYTFGSGTRLTVV.

This chain uses TRBV4-3 with TRBJ1-1; D remains ambiguous. The germline V gene has CDR1 LGHNA and CDR2 YSLEER. The ends were cut back, 0 bases at V and 0 bases at J, with 8 bases in the middle. The CDR3 loop spans 15 amino acids. The chain's CDR3 is CASSQDRSVNTEAFF. CDR3 nucleotides: TGCGCCAGCAGCCAAGATCGGTCTGTGAACACTGAAGCTTTCTTT.

Only one count was recorded for this clone. The J gene is TRBJ1-6, the V gene TRBV19; unclear D gene. V lost 5 bases to trimming and J lost 5 bases, with 7 bases between them. Germline loops: CDR1 LNHDA, CDR2 SQIVND (reference sequence). CDR3 length: 13 residues. CDR3 amino acids: CASSPKHNSPLHF. CDR3 in DNA: TGTGCCAGTAGTCCCAAGCATAATTCACCCCTCCACTTT.

This chain links TRBV14 with TRBJ2-5, with 7 bases that match TRBD1. Trimming took 1 base from V and 1 from J; bases not matched to a gene: 3. The CDR3 length is 15 residues. CDR1 SGHDN and CDR2 FVKESK come from the germline V gene. The CDR3 DNA is TGTGCCAGCAGCCAAGGACAGGGCAGCCAAGAGACCCAGTACTTC. This codes for CASSQGQGSQETQYF.

The rearrangement uses TRBV2 and TRBJ2-1; tentative D call: TRBD1 (5 bases). CDR1 and CDR2 (germline): SNHLY, FYNNEI. This CDR3 spans 13 amino acids. The germline V and J ends were trimmed by 9 bases and 3 bases, with 12 bases remaining between them. CDR3 nucleotides: TGTGCCAGTACAGCAACAGGCTACAATGAGCAGTTCTTC. This sequence encodes CASTATGYNEQFF.

This clone appeared a single time. This chain links TRBV6-2 or TRBV6-3 with TRBJ2-7, with TRBD1 identical over 8 bases. This CDR3 comprises 13 residues. Germline CDR1 and CDR2: MNHEY and SVGEGT. With V trimmed by 6 bases and J by 2 bases, 3 bases remained unmatched. CDR3 residues: CASSRQGPYEQYF. For the CDR3, the DNA is TGTGCCAGCAGCCGACAGGGGCCCTACGAGCAGTACTTC.

The chain combines TRBV4-1 with TRBJ2-3; D remains unclear. The V gene lost 4 bases and the J gene lost 4 bases, with 15 bases spanning the gap. This CDR3 spans 15 amino acids. Per the germline V gene, CDR1 is MGHRA and CDR2 is YSYEKL. CDR3 sequence reads: CASSPLGSSADTQYF. The CDR3 DNA sequence: TGCGCCAGCAGCCCTCTAGGCAGCAGCGCAGATACGCAGTATTTT.

The genes are TRBV28 and TRBJ1-5; D might be TRBD1 (5 bases). V lost 4 bases to trimming and J lost 9 bases, with 13 bases between them. The CDR3 contains 13 residues. The germline V gene has CDR1 MDHEN and CDR2 SYDVKM. DNA for the CDR3: TGTGCCAGCAGTTCCTCCGGCGGGACGCCCCAGCATTTT. Translating it yields CASSSSGGTPQHF.

The chain is built from TRBV2 and TRBJ1-3; D is possibly TRBD1 (5 bases). The CDR3 contains 14 residues. V was pared by 11 bases and J by 2 bases, with 16 bases between. The germline CDR1 and CDR2 sequences are SNHLY and FYNNEI. The CDR3: CAAEDPGTGNTIYF. CDR3 DNA: TGTGCCGCAGAGGACCCAGGGACTGGAAACACCATATATTTT. The whole variable domain, remainder taken from reference TRBV2 and TRBJ1-3, is EPEVTQTPSHQVTQMGQEVILRCVPISNHLYFYWYRQILGQKVEFLVSFYNNEISEKSEIFDDQFSVERPDGSNFTLKIRSTKLEDSAMYFCAAEDPGTGNTIYFGEGSWLTVV.

V and J are TRBV2 and TRBJ2-3, with 11 bases aligning to TRBD1. The CDR3 runs to 16 residues. The germline CDR1 and CDR2 sequences are SNHLY and FYNNEI. V was pared by 8 bases and J by 2 bases, with 9 bases of the junction left unmatched. As DNA, the CDR3 is TGTGCCAGCGGCGGTAGGACAGGGGGCAACACAGATACGCAGTATTTT. Translated: CASGGRTGGNTDTQYF.

The V call is TRBV9, the J call TRBJ2-5; perhaps TRBD2 as D (7 bases). V lost 7 bases, J lost 6 bases, and 16 bases lay in between. CDR3 length: 13 residues. Looked up from germline, CDR1 is SGDLS and CDR2 is YYNGEE. CDR3 sequence (DNA): TGTGCCAGCTCAGAGGGGGGGGTGAAGACCCAGTACTTC. Translated: CASSEGGVKTQYF. Together with reference TRBV9 and TRBJ2-5, the CDR3 gives the full variable domain: DSGVTQTPKHLITATGQRVTLRCSPRSGDLSVYWYQQSLDQGLQFLIQYYNGEERAKGNILERFSAQQFPDLHSELNLSSLELGDSALYFCASSEGGVKTQYFGPGTRLLVL.

The rearrangement links TRBV9 to TRBJ2-6; 9 bases map to TRBD1. Germline V gives CDR1 SGDLS, CDR2 YYNGEE. The CDR3 loop spans 20 amino acids. V gave up 2 bases and J gave up 0 bases; unmatched junction bases: 12. The CDR3 coding sequence is TGTGCCAGCAGCGTCCATGCCGGGACAGGGTACCTCTCTGGGGCCAACGTCCTGACTTTC. Protein: CASSVHAGTGYLSGANVLTF.

The rearrangement uses TRBV6-2 or TRBV6-3 and TRBJ2-1; the D gene is possibly TRBD1 (6 bases). Trimming stripped 5 bases from V and 3 bases from J, with 17 bases between. Per the germline V gene, CDR1 is MNHEY and CDR2 is SVGEGT. The CDR3 runs 16 residues. The CDR3 sequence is CASSQDRLQGYNEQFF. In nucleotides, the CDR3 is TGTGCCAGCAGTCAAGACAGGTTACAGGGCTACAATGAGCAGTTCTTC.

V is TRBV14 and J is TRBJ1-4; D is undetermined. Germline lookup yields CDR1 SGHDN and CDR2 FVKESK. The CDR3 has 15 amino acids. Deletions cut 1 base from V and 7 bases from J, with 13 bases between. The CDR3 region has the DNA TGTGCCAGCAGCCAAGTCGCAGGTTCCTCTGAAAAACTGTTTTTT. Translation: CASSQVAGSSEKLFF.

V is TRBV19 and J is TRBJ1-1; the match to TRBD1 covers 8 bases. V trimming: 4 bases; J trimming: 0 bases; junction bases outside the gene matches: 4. Germline-derived CDR1 and CDR2 are LNHDA and SQIVND (reference sequence). The CDR3 is 15 residues long. This CDR3 reads CASSKGTGMNTEAFF. The CDR3 coding sequence is TGTGCCAGTAGTAAAGGGACAGGTATGAACACTGAAGCTTTCTTT. The complete variable domain, with remaining parts taken from reference TRBV19 and TRBJ1-1, reads DGGITQSPKYLFRKEGQNVTLSCEQNLNHDAMYWYRQDPGQGLRLIYYSQIVNDFQKGDIAEGYSVSREKKESFPLTVTSAQKNPTAFYLCASSKGTGMNTEAFFGQGTRLTVV.

This clone was detected only once. The chain has TRBV24-1 and TRBJ2-1, with D possibly matching TRBD2 (6 bases). CDR1 is KGHDR and CDR2 is SFDVKD in the germline V gene. There are 17 residues in the CDR3. V shed 1 base and J shed 3 bases, with 15 bases lying between them. The CDR3 loop reads CATSDFGGGTGYNEQFF. As DNA, the CDR3 is TGTGCCACCAGTGATTTTGGCGGAGGGACGGGCTACAATGAGCAGTTCTTC.

The chain recombines TRBV5-1 with TRBJ2-1, with D perhaps TRBD2 (6 bases). The germline V gene encodes CDR1 SGHRS and CDR2 YFSETQ. V lost 4 bases and J 7 bases, leaving 18 bases between the germline ends. The CDR3 sequence is 15 residues long. CDR3 DNA sequence: TGCGCCAGCAGCCTCTCGTCGGGAGACGGGAATGAGCAGTTCTTC. Amino acid sequence: CASSLSSGDGNEQFF. Variable domain in full (rest from reference TRBV5-1 and TRBJ2-1): KAGVTQTPRYLIKTRGQQVTLSCSPISGHRSVSWYQQTPGQGLQFLFEYFSETQRNKGNFPGRFSGRQFSNSRSEMNVSTLELGDSALYLCASSLSSGDGNEQFFGPGTRLTVL.

The V and J genes are TRBV6-6 and TRBJ1-1; D ambiguous. Germline V gives CDR1 MNHNY, CDR2 SVGAGI (reference sequence). CDR3 length equals 16 residues. The V end lost 0 bases, the J end lost 3 bases, and 14 bases lay between the germline ends. CDR3 region: CASSYSAGGTYTEAFF. The CDR3 bases are TGTGCCAGCAGTTACTCGGCTGGAGGTACTTACACTGAAGCTTTCTTT.

The V and J genes are TRBV18 and TRBJ2-5, with 8 bases lining up with TRBD1. Germline CDR1 KGHSH, CDR2 LQKENI. The CDR3 is made up of 14 amino acids. J gave up 7 bases and V 3 bases, and 7 bases lay outside the gene matches. The DNA for the CDR3 is TGTGCCAGCTCACCGCAGGGGGCGGAAGGGACCCAGTACTTC. This codes for CASSPQGAEGTQYF. The full variable domain, completed using reference TRBV18 and TRBJ2-5, is NAGVMQNPRHLVRRRGQEARLRCSPMKGHSHVYWYRQLPEEGLKFMVYLQKENIIDESGMPKERFSAEFPKEGPSILRIQQVVRGDSAAYFCASSPQGAEGTQYFGPGTRLLVL.

This chain connects TRBV4-3 to TRBJ2-1; no definite D call. This CDR3 region has 13 residues. Germline V lookup: CDR1 LGHNA, CDR2 YSLEER. The V gene lost 3 bases and the J gene lost 10 bases, with 13 bases spanning the gap. The CDR3 DNA is TGCGCCAGCAGCCACCAACTTGACACCGAGCAGTTCTTC. Translation: CASSHQLDTEQFF.

The chain combines TRBV28 with TRBJ1-5; unclear D gene. Germline assignment: CDR1 MDHEN and CDR2 SYDVKM. This CDR3 has 16 amino acids. Between the trimmed V and J ends, which lost 3 bases and 1 base, there was a span of 13 bases. CDR3 sequence reads: CASSFGRRGSNQPQHF. The CDR3 DNA reads TGTGCCAGCAGTTTCGGTCGGAGAGGGAGCAATCAGCCCCAGCATTTT.

V gene TRBV28 combines with J gene TRBJ1-2, with unresolved D. Trimming cost V 8 bases and J 3 bases, with 10 bases left between them. This CDR3 contains 12 residues. The germline V gene has CDR1 MDHEN and CDR2 SYDVKM. The CDR3 sequence is CASLSGYYGYTF. The CDR3, as DNA: TGTGCCAGCCTGAGCGGCTACTATGGCTACACCTTC.

This chain connects TRBV5-8 to TRBJ2-3; 8 bases agree with TRBD1. V gave up 4 bases and J gave up 5 bases; unmatched junction bases: 6. CDR1 and CDR2 from the germline V gene are SGHTS and YDEGEE. This CDR3 has 14 amino acids. The CDR3 reads CASSRDRGGDTQYF. The DNA of the CDR3 is TGTGCCAGCAGCAGAGACAGGGGAGGAGATACGCAGTATTTT.

This chain connects TRBV19 to TRBJ1-1, with D perhaps matching TRBD1 (6 bases). The germline V gene encodes CDR1 LNHDA and CDR2 SQIVND (reference sequence). CDR3 length equals 14 residues. The ends were cut back, 4 bases at V and 0 bases at J, with 9 bases in the middle. CDR3 loop: CASSRDTMNTEAFF. Written as DNA, the CDR3 is TGTGCCAGTAGTAGGGACACTATGAACACTGAAGCTTTCTTT. The full variable domain, its missing parts supplied by reference TRBV19 and TRBJ1-1, is DGGITQSPKYLFRKEGQNVTLSCEQNLNHDAMYWYRQDPGQGLRLIYYSQIVNDFQKGDIAEGYSVSREKKESFPLTVTSAQKNPTAFYLCASSRDTMNTEAFFGQGTRLTVV.

This chain links TRBV3-1 (or the pseudogene TRBV3-2) with TRBJ2-4; D is perhaps TRBD2 (5 bases). This CDR3 comprises 16 residues. In germline, CDR1 is LGHDT, CDR2 YNNKEL (reference sequence). The germline V and J ends were trimmed by 1 base and 3 bases, with 13 bases remaining between them. In DNA form, the CDR3 reads TGTGCCAGCAGCCAAGTTCTCGCACTAGGCAAAAACATTCAGTACTTC. Protein: CASSQVLALGKNIQYF.